This T cell receptor (beta chain) was recovered during a study of CD8 T cells in Susac syndrome. Study-level findings and limits: The study identified around fifteen and five Susac-specific public clones in total CD8+ and CD8+ TEMRA repertoires.

Remarks on this clonotype: Its cognate antigen is unknown.

The TEMRA cells underwent FACS enrichment, while the CD8+ and CD4+ T cells underwent negative isolation. Germline V gene data show CDR1 as MNHEY and CDR2 as SVGAGI. The CDR3 is 13 amino acids. The V end was cut by 5 bases, the J end by 3 bases, with 11 bases between. Random hexamers were used to reverse transcribe an amount of roughly 0.5 to 1 ug RNA. The method of amplification for TCR beta CDR3 was immunoSEQ multiplex PCR, covering 54 Vbeta and 13 Jbeta. One entry per CDR3 protein results from TCRdb running MiXCR on the immunoSEQ multiplex PCR reads. The sample has over 100,000 distinct CDR3 sequences; 85% to 95% are singletons.

This clonotype originated in a human donor with Susac syndrome. V and J are TRBV6-5 and TRBJ2-7; maybe TRBD2 (5 bases). The sequenced sample consisted of CD8+ T cells from PBMCs. The CDR3 protein is CASSPGEGYEQYF. The CDR3 DNA sequence: TGTGCCAGCAGTCCCGGAGAGGGCTACGAGCAGTACTTC.